This is a list of T cell receptor beta chains from one sample in a study of human T cells and chemical hapten exposure. MiXCR, run by TCRdb on the RACE reads, gives a single entry per CDR3 protein. The sample shows over 100,000 distinct CDR3 sequences, 9% to 10% of them seen only once. The specimen sequenced was whole blood. The receptors stem from a male donor in good health. Some clones in this sample may be carry-over from other donors' samples. The CDR3 runs from the conserved cysteine through the conserved F or W. A D gene is named only where the DNA matches it firmly. Size is stated for part of the rows, as once, few or many counts, or as a class when the clone is expanded.

D gene: -
clone size: -
V gene: TRBV7-9
J gene: TRBJ1-1
CDR3 protein: CASSVPRVNTEAFF
CDR3 DNA: TGTGCCAGCAGCGTGCCGAGAGTGAACACTGAAGCTTTCTTT

D gene: -
clone size: many
V gene: TRBV20-1
J gene: TRBJ1-6
CDR3 protein: CSALGPGHPNSPLHF
CDR3 DNA: TGCAGTGCGCTTGGCCCGGGACACCCTAATTCACCCCTCCACTTT

D gene: -
clone size: few
V gene: TRBV7-2
J gene: TRBJ1-2
CDR3 protein: CASSSSGDNYGYTF
CDR3 DNA: TGTGCCAGCAGCTCATCAGGGGATAACTATGGCTACACCTTC

D gene: -
clone size: many
V gene: TRBV5-1
J gene: TRBJ1-1
CDR3 protein: CASKNSGEKTEAFF
CDR3 DNA: TGCGCCAGTAAGAACAGTGGCGAAAAGACTGAAGCTTTCTTT

D gene: -
clone size: few
V gene: TRBV27
J gene: TRBJ1-5
CDR3 protein: CASRTNRDSNQPQHF
CDR3 DNA: TGTGCCAGCAGAACCAACAGGGATAGCAATCAGCCCCAGCATTTT

D gene: -
clone size: -
V gene: TRBV4-2
J gene: TRBJ2-6
CDR3 protein: CASSQISLSPSGANVLTF
CDR3 DNA: TGTGCCAGCAGCCAAATCAGCTTATCACCCTCTGGGGCCAACGTCCTGACTTTC

D gene: TRBD2
clone size: -
V gene: TRBV12-3/TRBV12-4
J gene: TRBJ2-7
CDR3 protein: CASSPGGNEQYF
CDR3 DNA: TGTGCCAGCAGTCCGGGGGGGAACGAGCAGTACTTC

D gene: -
clone size: few
V gene: TRBV29-1
J gene: TRBJ2-5
CDR3 protein: CSVAGDPNLETQYF
CDR3 DNA: TGCAGCGTCGCCGGGGACCCCAACCTGGAGACCCAGTACTTC

D gene: -
clone size: -
V gene: TRBV6-2/TRBV6-3
J gene: TRBJ2-7
CDR3 protein: CASSSTDSPEQYF
CDR3 DNA: TGTGCCAGCAGTTCCACTGACAGCCCCGAGCAGTACTTC

D gene: -
clone size: -
V gene: TRBV20-1
J gene: TRBJ1-5
CDR3 protein: CSGRRQGNQPQHF
CDR3 DNA: TGCAGTGGCCGGCGACAGGGCAATCAGCCCCAGCATTTT

D gene: TRBD2
clone size: many
V gene: TRBV7-9
J gene: TRBJ2-7
CDR3 protein: CASSLFPSGTYEQYF
CDR3 DNA: TGTGCCAGCAGCTTATTTCCTAGCGGGACCTACGAGCAGTACTTC

D gene: TRBD1
clone size: -
V gene: TRBV5-4
J gene: TRBJ1-4
CDR3 protein: CASNLFDRDEKLFF
CDR3 DNA: TGTGCCAGCAACTTATTCGACAGGGATGAAAAACTGTTTTTT

D gene: TRBD2
clone size: many
V gene: TRBV20-1
J gene: TRBJ2-3
CDR3 protein: CSASGPSGSQGDTQYF
CDR3 DNA: TGCAGTGCTAGTGGTCCTAGCGGGTCCCAGGGAGATACGCAGTATTTT

D gene: -
clone size: few
V gene: TRBV19
J gene: TRBJ1-3
CDR3 protein: CASSMSGNTIYF
CDR3 DNA: TGTGCCAGTAGTATGTCTGGAAACACCATATATTTT

D gene: TRBD1
clone size: -
V gene: TRBV7-9
J gene: TRBJ1-2
CDR3 protein: CASSSRGARQGMDYGYTF
CDR3 DNA: TGTGCCAGCAGCTCCCGAGGGGCACGACAGGGTATGGACTATGGCTACACCTTC

D gene: TRBD1
clone size: few
V gene: TRBV7-2
J gene: TRBJ1-2
CDR3 protein: CASSSGTVNYGYTF
CDR3 DNA: TGTGCCAGCAGCTCCGGGACAGTTAACTATGGCTACACCTTC

D gene: TRBD1
clone size: many
V gene: TRBV7-9
J gene: TRBJ2-7
CDR3 protein: CASSPGQLISYEQYF
CDR3 DNA: TGTGCCAGCAGCCCGGGACAGCTCATTTCCTACGAGCAGTACTTC

D gene: -
clone size: few
V gene: TRBV6-2/TRBV6-3
J gene: TRBJ2-4
CDR3 protein: CASSYVTRQNIQYF
CDR3 DNA: TGTGCCAGCAGTTACGTGACAAGACAAAACATTCAGTACTTC

D gene: -
clone size: -
V gene: TRBV7-8
J gene: TRBJ2-1
CDR3 protein: CASSLRRERVSSYNEQFF
CDR3 DNA: TGTGCCAGCAGCTTACGTAGGGAGCGGGTCAGCTCCTACAATGAGCAGTTCTTC

D gene: -
clone size: -
V gene: TRBV28
J gene: TRBJ1-1
CDR3 protein: CASSTTPVMNTEAFF
CDR3 DNA: TGTGCCAGCAGCACGACCCCAGTCATGAACACTGAAGCTTTCTTT

D gene: TRBD1
clone size: many
V gene: TRBV10-3
J gene: TRBJ2-7
CDR3 protein: CAISELTGDEQYF
CDR3 DNA: TGTGCCATCAGTGAGTTGACAGGGGACGAGCAGTACTTC

D gene: -
clone size: few
V gene: TRBV27
J gene: TRBJ1-5
CDR3 protein: CASSIDSDAAYSNQPQHF
CDR3 DNA: TGTGCCAGCAGTATCGACAGCGACGCCGCTTATAGCAATCAGCCCCAGCATTTT

D gene: TRBD1
clone size: many
V gene: TRBV10-3
J gene: TRBJ2-7
CDR3 protein: CAVGDHRGRAYEQYF
CDR3 DNA: TGTGCCGTAGGCGACCACAGGGGACGAGCCTACGAGCAGTACTTC

D gene: -
clone size: few
V gene: TRBV6-4
J gene: TRBJ1-1
CDR3 protein: CASSTGPGPNTEAFF
CDR3 DNA: TGTGCCAGCAGCACGGGGCCGGGCCCGAACACTGAAGCTTTCTTT

D gene: -
clone size: -
V gene: TRBV10-3
J gene: TRBJ1-5
CDR3 protein: CAISGPYSNQPQHF
CDR3 DNA: TGTGCCATCAGTGGACCGTATAGCAATCAGCCCCAGCATTTT

D gene: -
clone size: few
V gene: TRBV7-9
J gene: TRBJ1-1
CDR3 protein: CASSLHQGNTEAFF
CDR3 DNA: TGTGCCAGCAGCTTACACCAGGGGAATACTGAAGCTTTCTTT

D gene: TRBD2
clone size: few
V gene: TRBV12-3/TRBV12-4
J gene: TRBJ2-1
CDR3 protein: CASSLQRGLDNEQFF
CDR3 DNA: TGTGCCAGCAGTTTACAGCGGGGCCTGGACAATGAGCAGTTCTTC

D gene: TRBD1
clone size: few
V gene: TRBV12-5
J gene: TRBJ1-5
CDR3 protein: CASGLLLPGQGVGQPQHF
CDR3 DNA: TGTGCTAGTGGTTTGTTACTCCCGGGACAGGGGGTTGGTCAGCCCCAGCATTTT

D gene: TRBD2
clone size: many
V gene: TRBV20-1
J gene: TRBJ2-7
CDR3 protein: CSASRLAGWDEQYF
CDR3 DNA: TGCAGTGCTTCTAGACTAGCGGGATGGGACGAGCAGTACTTC

D gene: -
clone size: few
V gene: TRBV27
J gene: TRBJ1-1
CDR3 protein: CASSLGASMGTEAFF
CDR3 DNA: TGTGCCAGCAGTTTAGGGGCTTCCATGGGGACTGAAGCTTTCTTT

D gene: TRBD1
clone size: many
V gene: TRBV6-5
J gene: TRBJ1-2
CDR3 protein: CASSPGQGQGRDGYTF
CDR3 DNA: TGTGCCAGCAGTCCGGGACAGGGACAGGGGCGGGATGGCTACACCTTC

D gene: -
clone size: -
V gene: TRBV7-8
J gene: TRBJ2-2
CDR3 protein: CASSGGGRELFF
CDR3 DNA: TGTGCCAGCAGCGGTGGGGGCAGGGAGCTGTTTTTT

D gene: -
clone size: many
V gene: TRBV4-1
J gene: TRBJ1-6
CDR3 protein: CASSPTHGRENKSPLHF
CDR3 DNA: TGCGCCAGCAGCCCCACCCATGGTAGGGAGAATAAGTCACCCCTCCACTTT

D gene: TRBD2
clone size: many
V gene: TRBV20-1
J gene: TRBJ2-7
CDR3 protein: CSAETELAGTYEQYF
CDR3 DNA: TGCAGTGCCGAAACGGAACTAGCGGGCACCTACGAGCAGTACTTC

D gene: -
clone size: few
V gene: TRBV5-1
J gene: TRBJ2-7
CDR3 protein: CASRAEFYEQYF
CDR3 DNA: TGCGCCAGCAGGGCGGAGTTTTACGAGCAGTACTTC

D gene: -
clone size: -
V gene: TRBV5-1
J gene: TRBJ2-2
CDR3 protein: CASSLGPSVGSGELFF
CDR3 DNA: TGCGCCAGCAGCTTGGGTCCCTCCGTAGGTAGCGGGGAGCTGTTTTTT

D gene: TRBD2
clone size: few
V gene: TRBV10-3
J gene: TRBJ2-1
CDR3 protein: CAISGLAESSYNEQFF
CDR3 DNA: TGTGCCATCAGTGGCCTAGCGGAAAGCTCCTACAATGAGCAGTTCTTC

D gene: -
clone size: -
V gene: TRBV2
J gene: TRBJ2-7
CDR3 protein: CASSERQEPPEQYF
CDR3 DNA: TGTGCCAGCAGTGAAAGACAGGAGCCCCCCGAGCAGTACTTC

D gene: -
clone size: -
V gene: TRBV7-2
J gene: TRBJ2-1
CDR3 protein: CASSLESDSVNDEQFF
CDR3 DNA: TGTGCCAGCAGCTTAGAAAGTGATAGCGTTAACGATGAGCAGTTCTTC

D gene: TRBD2
clone size: many
V gene: TRBV29-1
J gene: TRBJ2-1
CDR3 protein: CSVEDRAASGDNEQFF
CDR3 DNA: TGCAGCGTTGAAGATAGGGCGGCTAGCGGGGACAATGAGCAGTTCTTC

D gene: TRBD2
clone size: -
V gene: TRBV5-1
J gene: TRBJ2-1
CDR3 protein: CASRTTSRNEQFF
CDR3 DNA: TGCGCCAGCAGGACGACTAGCCGCAATGAGCAGTTCTTC